These 20 T cell receptor beta chains originate from one sample sequenced in a study of T cell changes during pregnancy in multiple sclerosis. Clones were read by immunoSEQ multiplex PCR, and TCRdb kept only the in-frame ones, dropping some. This sample carries more than 35,000 clones, about 93% of them seen once, and the ten largest clones take about 0.4%. The sample here was CD4+ T cells from peripheral blood mononuclear cells, taken in the third trimester of pregnancy. These receptors came from a female donor in good health, enrolled as a control in a pregnancy study.

This sequence joins TRBV28 and TRBJ2-7; possible D gene TRBD2, 6 bases. The V and J ends lost 7 bases and 3 bases respectively, with 19 bases between them. The CDR3 consists of 15 residues. Germline values: CDR1 MDHEN, CDR2 SYDVKM. The CDR3 loop is CASTNQRDFRYEQYF. The CDR3 nucleotides are TGTGCCAGCACTAACCAAAGGGACTTTCGCTACGAGCAGTACTTC.

CDR3 in DNA: TGTGCCAGCTCACCACCCGGAGGACTGAACACTGAAGCTTTCTTT. Its protein is CASSPPGGLNTEAFF. The chain uses TRBV18 and TRBJ1-1, with no clear D. The CDR3 contains 15 residues. The germline CDR1 and CDR2 sequences are KGHSH and LQKENI. The V gene lost 0 bases and the J gene lost 0 bases, with 8 bases spanning the gap.

V gene TRBV2 combines with J gene TRBJ2-7, with 12 bases aligning to TRBD2. Per germline, CDR1 SNHLY and CDR2 FYNNEI. The CDR3 is 18 amino acids. With 1 base clipped from V and 3 bases from J, the junction kept 10 bases outside the gene matches. CDR3 nucleotide sequence: TGTGCCAGCAGTGAAGAGCTAGCGGGGGGGCCACTCCTCTACGAGCAGTACTTC. Translating it yields CASSEELAGGPLLYEQYF.

V is TRBV7-9 and J is TRBJ2-5, with TRBD1 as a possible D gene (6 bases). The CDR3 runs 15 residues. Per the germline V gene, CDR1 is SEHNR and CDR2 is FQNEAQ (reference sequence). Deletions cut 2 bases from V and 5 bases from J, with 15 bases between. For the CDR3, the DNA is TGTGCCAGCAGCTTAATTGCAGGGGTGAAGGAGACCCAGTACTTC. Protein: CASSLIAGVKETQYF. Combining the CDR3 with reference TRBV7-9 and TRBJ2-5 gives the whole variable domain DTGVSQNPRHKITKRGQNVTFRCDPISEHNRLYWYRQTLGQGPEFLTYFQNEAQLEKSRLLSDRFSAERPKGSFSTLEIQRTEQGDSAMYLCASSLIAGVKETQYFGPGTRLLVL.

The chain joins TRBV5-5 to TRBJ1-1; D gene uncertain. V lost 5 bases to trimming and J lost 1 base, with 12 bases between them. Germline loops: CDR1 SGHKS, CDR2 YYEKEE (reference sequence). The CDR3 contains 14 residues. CDR3 bases: TGTGCCAGCAGTCTTTCCGGGTGGAACACTGAAGCTTTCTTT. It translates to CASSLSGWNTEAFF.

The chain has TRBV11-2 and TRBJ1-2, with a weak D call TRBD1 (5 bases). Per the germline V gene, CDR1 is SGHAT and CDR2 is FQNNGV. Trimming took off 7 bases at V and 6 bases at J, with 18 bases between the two ends. The CDR3 is 14 residues long. For the CDR3, the DNA is TGTGCCAGCATTCTGGACCTTCGGGGGGATGGCTACACCTTC. This gives the protein CASILDLRGDGYTF.

This sequence joins TRBV7-8 and TRBJ2-3; 8 bases agree with TRBD2. This CDR3 comprises 18 residues. V was pared by 1 base and J by 0 bases, with 9 bases of the junction left unmatched. CDR1 SGHVS and CDR2 FQNEAQ come from the germline V gene. The CDR3, as DNA: TGTGCCAGCAGCTTAGTGGGGGTAGCGGGGACCAGCACAGATACGCAGTATTTT. This translates into CASSLVGVAGTSTDTQYF.

This chain joins TRBV6-5 and TRBJ1-1, with D perhaps TRBD1 (6 bases). Germline CDR1 and CDR2: MNHEY and SVGAGI. V lost 4 bases, J lost 7 bases, and 16 bases lay in between. The CDR3 spans 14 residues. This chain's CDR3 is CASSFKQGLNEAFF. The CDR3 DNA sequence: TGTGCCAGCAGTTTCAAACAGGGCCTGAATGAAGCTTTCTTT.

This chain connects TRBV7-9 to TRBJ1-1, with TRBD1 as a possible D gene (5 bases). The CDR3 covers 12 residues. The V gene's germline CDR1 is SEHNR and CDR2 FQNEAQ (reference sequence). Trimming took 3 bases from V and 11 from J, leaving 13 bases between them. For the CDR3, the DNA is TGTGCCAGCAGCTTTTCGGGGGGGAGTGCTTTCTTT. Protein: CASSFSGGSAFF.

The chain joins TRBV5-1 to TRBJ2-3; no reliable D call. This CDR3 spans 12 amino acids. V lost 3 bases to trimming and J lost 2 bases, with 4 bases between them. From germline, CDR1 is SGHRS and CDR2 YFSETQ. Here the CDR3 DNA reads TGCGCCAGCAGCTGGGCCACAGATACGCAGTATTTT. This sequence encodes CASSWATDTQYF.

This chain joins TRBV5-1 and TRBJ1-5; 7 positions match TRBD1. Looked up from germline, CDR1 is SGHRS and CDR2 is YFSETQ. V was clipped by 4 bases and J by 4 bases; unmatched bases: 8. This CDR3 is built from 15 residues. This CDR3 reads CASSPGGTENQPQHF. CDR3 DNA sequence: TGCGCCAGCAGCCCTGGAGGGACAGAGAATCAGCCCCAGCATTTT.

The count of this clone is one. The rearrangement links TRBV2 to TRBJ2-2, with a tentative D call TRBD2 (6 bases). The V and J ends lost 6 bases and 4 bases respectively, with 15 bases between them. Germline CDR1 and CDR2: SNHLY and FYNNEI. This CDR3 comprises 15 residues. CDR3 nucleotide sequence: TGTGCCAGCAGGCGTAGGGACTTAACCACCGGGGAGCTGTTTTTT. This encodes CASRRRDLTTGELFF.

The chain is built from TRBV28 and TRBJ2-1; 8 bases fit TRBD2. This CDR3 is built from 14 residues. Losses at the gene ends were 7 bases for V and 5 bases for J; bases not matched to a gene: 7. Germline V gives CDR1 MDHEN, CDR2 SYDVKM. This CDR3 is CASNILADHNEQFF. The CDR3 region has the DNA TGTGCCAGCAATATACTAGCGGATCACAATGAGCAGTTCTTC.

CDR3 DNA: TGTGCCAGCAGTTTATTTCGGGGGACGAACACTGAAGCTTTCTTT. This gives the protein CASSLFRGTNTEAFF. This chain uses TRBV27 with TRBJ1-1, with D tentatively TRBD1 (5 bases). Germline assignment: CDR1 MNHEY and CDR2 SMNVEV (reference sequence). The CDR3 runs to 15 residues. V was shortened by 1 base and J by 1 base, with 10 bases between the two germline ends.

This chain links TRBV10-3 with TRBJ1-4, with D unresolved. The germline gives CDR1 ENHRY, CDR2 SYGVKD. V lost 6 bases to trimming and J lost 5 bases, with 10 bases between them. This CDR3 region has 13 residues. The CDR3 sequence is CAIRASGNEKLFF. The CDR3 DNA follows: TGTGCCATCAGGGCCAGCGGAAATGAAAAACTGTTTTTT.

The gene calls are TRBV7-8 and TRBJ1-5, with D possibly matching TRBD1 (6 bases). Germline lookup yields CDR1 SGHVS and CDR2 FQNEAQ. The CDR3 is made up of 14 amino acids. V was shortened by 5 bases and J by 7 bases, with 15 bases between the two germline ends. The DNA of the CDR3 is TGTGCCAGCAGCCGACGGGCAGGGGAGCAGCCCCAGCATTTT. Residues: CASSRRAGEQPQHF.

The chain couples TRBV7-6 to TRBJ1-6; D not resolved. In germline, CDR1 is SGHVS, CDR2 FNYEAQ. The germline V and J ends were trimmed by 5 bases and 7 bases, with 15 bases remaining between them. The CDR3 has 15 amino acids. The CDR3 DNA follows: TGTGCCAGCAGCGTTATGTTTGGAGGGAATTCACCCCTCCACTTT. This translates into CASSVMFGGNSPLHF.

This chain joins TRBV18 and TRBJ2-3, with D possibly TRBD2 on 6 matching bases. The CDR3 sequence is 15 residues long. V was pared by 4 bases and J by 0 bases, with 11 bases between. Germline V gives CDR1 KGHSH, CDR2 LQKENI. The DNA of the CDR3 is TGTGCCAGCTCACGCTCTAGCGAGAGCACAGATACGCAGTATTTT. This sequence encodes CASSRSSESTDTQYF.

CDR3 in DNA: TGCGCCAGCAGCCGGACAGTCGCAGTCATGAACACTGAAGCTTTCTTT. Translation gives CASSRTVAVMNTEAFF. The gene calls are TRBV5-1 and TRBJ1-1; a possible D gene is TRBD1 (6 bases). Trimming stripped 4 bases from V and 0 bases from J, with 16 bases between. Germline CDR1 reads SGHRS; CDR2 reads YFSETQ. This CDR3 comprises 16 residues.

In this sample, this clone turned up once. In nucleotides, the CDR3 is TGTGCCAGCACCAAGAGTTGGGAGGTGCACGAGCAGTACTTC. Translated, it gives CASTKSWEVHEQYF. The chain joins TRBV5-6 to TRBJ2-7; D might be TRBD2 (6 bases). The germline CDR1 and CDR2 sequences are SGHDT and YYEEEE. Trimming took 6 bases from V and 5 from J, leaving 18 bases between them. The CDR3 length is 14 residues.